What follows is one TCR beta chain and its context. This sample was included in a study of blood T cell repertoires in COVID-19. About the study: Sources were T cells, B-cell-depleted T cells, or PBMCs; the material itself was cDNA or gDNA.

Clones were read by immunoSEQ multiplex PCR, and TCRdb kept only the in-frame ones, dropping some. This repertoire shows some 80,000 clones, roughly 84% found once; its top ten account for 3.5%. This receptor was obtained from a man in his forties or fifties with acute or convalescent COVID-19. Material: peripheral blood.

CDR3 DNA sequence: TGTGCCAGCTCACTGAACAGGGCTACCTACGAGCAGTACTTC. The encoded protein is CASSLNRATYEQYF. This rearrangement joins TRBV18 to TRBJ2-7; a weak D match, TRBD1 (6 bases). Germline CDR1 and CDR2: KGHSH and LQKENI. CDR3 length: 14 residues. With 4 bases removed from V and 2 bases from J, the gap between germline ends came to 12 bases.